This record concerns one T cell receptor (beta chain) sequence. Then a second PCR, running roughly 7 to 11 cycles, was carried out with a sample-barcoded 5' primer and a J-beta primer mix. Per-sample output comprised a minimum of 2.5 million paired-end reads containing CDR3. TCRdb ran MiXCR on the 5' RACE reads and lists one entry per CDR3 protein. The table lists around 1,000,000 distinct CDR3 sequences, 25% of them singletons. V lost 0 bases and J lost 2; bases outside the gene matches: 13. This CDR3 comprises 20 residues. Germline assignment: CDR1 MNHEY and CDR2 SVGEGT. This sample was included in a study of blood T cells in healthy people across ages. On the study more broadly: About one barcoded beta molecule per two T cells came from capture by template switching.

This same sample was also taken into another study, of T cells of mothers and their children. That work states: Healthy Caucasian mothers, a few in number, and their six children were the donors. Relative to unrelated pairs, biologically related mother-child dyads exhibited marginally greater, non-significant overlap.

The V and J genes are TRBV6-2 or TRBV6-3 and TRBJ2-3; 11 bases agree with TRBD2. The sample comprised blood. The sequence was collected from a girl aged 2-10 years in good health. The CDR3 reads CASSYSSLAGGIFLTDTQYF. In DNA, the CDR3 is TGTGCCAGCAGTTACTCGAGTCTAGCGGGGGGAATCTTTCTCACAGATACGCAGTATTTT.